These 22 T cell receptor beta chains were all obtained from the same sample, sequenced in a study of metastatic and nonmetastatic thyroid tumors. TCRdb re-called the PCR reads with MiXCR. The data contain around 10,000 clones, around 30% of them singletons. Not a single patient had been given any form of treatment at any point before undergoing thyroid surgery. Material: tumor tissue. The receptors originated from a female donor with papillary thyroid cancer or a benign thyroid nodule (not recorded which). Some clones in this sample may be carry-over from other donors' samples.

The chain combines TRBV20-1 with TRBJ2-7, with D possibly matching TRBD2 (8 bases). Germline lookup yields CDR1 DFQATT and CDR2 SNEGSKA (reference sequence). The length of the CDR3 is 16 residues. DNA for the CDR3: TGCAGCGTCCTAGCGGGTCCCAGGGGGAGGGGCTACGAGCAGTACTTC. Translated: CSVLAGPRGRGYEQYF.

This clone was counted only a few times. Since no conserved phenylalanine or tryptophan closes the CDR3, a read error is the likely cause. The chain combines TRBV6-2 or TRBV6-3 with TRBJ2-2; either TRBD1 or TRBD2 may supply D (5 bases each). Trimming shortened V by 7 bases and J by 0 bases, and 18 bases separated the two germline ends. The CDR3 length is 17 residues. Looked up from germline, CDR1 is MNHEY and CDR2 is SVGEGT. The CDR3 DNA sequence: TGTGCCAGCATATTACTCGTGGGACGAACGAACACCGGGGAGCTGTTTTCT. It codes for CASILLVGRTNTGELFS.

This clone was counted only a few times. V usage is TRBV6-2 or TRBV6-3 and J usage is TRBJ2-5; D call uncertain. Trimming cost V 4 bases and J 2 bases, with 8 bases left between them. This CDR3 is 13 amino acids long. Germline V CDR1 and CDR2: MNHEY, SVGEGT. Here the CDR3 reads CASSLIGQETQYF. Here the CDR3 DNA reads TGTGCCAGCAGTTTAATAGGGCAAGAGACCCAGTACTTC.

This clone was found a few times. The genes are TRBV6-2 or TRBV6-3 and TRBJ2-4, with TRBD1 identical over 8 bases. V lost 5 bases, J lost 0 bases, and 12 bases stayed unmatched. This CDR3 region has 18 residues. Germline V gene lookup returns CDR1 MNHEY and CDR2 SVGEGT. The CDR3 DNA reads TGTGCCAGCAGTAGGGGTTTTACAGGGGGGCGAGCCAAAAACATTCAGTACTTC. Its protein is CASSRGFTGGRAKNIQYF.

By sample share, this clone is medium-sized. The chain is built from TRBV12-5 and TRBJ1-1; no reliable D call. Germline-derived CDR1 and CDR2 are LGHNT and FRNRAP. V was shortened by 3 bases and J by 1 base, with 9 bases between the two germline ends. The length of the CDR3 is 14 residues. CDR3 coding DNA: TGTGCTAGTGGTTTCGGAGGCAGGAACACTGAAGCTTTCTTT. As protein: CASGFGGRNTEAFF.

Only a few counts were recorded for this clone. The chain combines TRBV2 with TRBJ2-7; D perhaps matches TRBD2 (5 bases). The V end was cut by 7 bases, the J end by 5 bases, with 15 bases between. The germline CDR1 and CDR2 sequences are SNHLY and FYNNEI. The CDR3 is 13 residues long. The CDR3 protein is CASTGDGVHEQYF. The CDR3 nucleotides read TGTGCCAGCACTGGAGACGGGGTTCACGAGCAGTACTTC.

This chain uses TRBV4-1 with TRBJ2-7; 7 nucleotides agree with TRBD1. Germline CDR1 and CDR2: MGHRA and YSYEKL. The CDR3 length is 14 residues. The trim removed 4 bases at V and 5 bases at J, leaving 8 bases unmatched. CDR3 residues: CASSPTDRLNEQYF. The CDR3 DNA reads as TGCGCCAGCAGCCCCACGGACAGGCTGAACGAGCAGTACTTC.

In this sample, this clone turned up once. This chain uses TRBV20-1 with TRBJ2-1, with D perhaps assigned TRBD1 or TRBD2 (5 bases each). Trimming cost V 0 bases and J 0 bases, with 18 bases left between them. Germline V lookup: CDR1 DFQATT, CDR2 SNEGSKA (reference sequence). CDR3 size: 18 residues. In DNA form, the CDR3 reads TGCAGTGCTAGAGATGGGACGAGTCCCGACAGCTCCTACAATGAGCAGTTCTTC. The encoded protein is CSARDGTSPDSSYNEQFF.

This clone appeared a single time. CDR3 sequence reads: CASSLGGATNEKLFF. Here the CDR3 DNA reads TGTGCCAGCAGCTTAGGGGGAGCAACTAATGAAAAACTGTTTTTT. The V call is TRBV11-2, the J call TRBJ1-4; D not certain. This CDR3 is built from 15 residues. Germline CDR1 is SGHAT and CDR2 is FQNNGV. V was trimmed by 1 base and J by 0 bases, leaving 6 bases between them.

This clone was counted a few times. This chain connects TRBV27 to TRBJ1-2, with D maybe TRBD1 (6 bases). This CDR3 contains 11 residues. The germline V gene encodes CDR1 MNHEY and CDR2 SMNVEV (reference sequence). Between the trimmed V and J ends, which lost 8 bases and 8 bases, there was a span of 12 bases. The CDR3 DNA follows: TGTGCCAGCTCCGGGGGCGGGGGCTACACCTTC. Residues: CASSGGGGYTF.

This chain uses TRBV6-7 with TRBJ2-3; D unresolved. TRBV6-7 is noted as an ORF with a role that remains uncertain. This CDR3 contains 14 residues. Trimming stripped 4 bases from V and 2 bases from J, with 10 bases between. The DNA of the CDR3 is TGTGCCAGCAGTTCCTCCACAGCCACAGATACGCAGTATTTT. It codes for CASSSSTATDTQYF.

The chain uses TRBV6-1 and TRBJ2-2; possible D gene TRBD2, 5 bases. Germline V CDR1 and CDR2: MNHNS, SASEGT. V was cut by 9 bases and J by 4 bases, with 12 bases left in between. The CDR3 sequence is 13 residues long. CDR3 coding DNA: TGTGCCAGGCCAGGCGGGTGCACCGGGGAGCTGTTTTTT. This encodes CARPGGCTGELFF.

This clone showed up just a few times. For the CDR3, the DNA is TGTGCCAGCAGCATGGGGACAGGGTCCGGACTGTTTTTT. Its translation: CASSMGTGSGLFF. The chain recombines TRBV7-6 with TRBJ1-4; TRBD1 aligns across 9 bases. Germline assignment: CDR1 SGHVS and CDR2 FNYEAQ. The ends lost 5 bases at V and 13 bases at J; junction bases unmatched: 8. This CDR3 comprises 13 residues.

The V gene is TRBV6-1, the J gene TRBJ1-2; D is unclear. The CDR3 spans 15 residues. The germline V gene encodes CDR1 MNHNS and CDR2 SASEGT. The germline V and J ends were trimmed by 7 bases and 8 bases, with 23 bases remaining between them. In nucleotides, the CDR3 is TGTGCCAGCATTGACTGGGTAGGCTCTACTGGGGGCTACACCTTC. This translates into CASIDWVGSTGGYTF.

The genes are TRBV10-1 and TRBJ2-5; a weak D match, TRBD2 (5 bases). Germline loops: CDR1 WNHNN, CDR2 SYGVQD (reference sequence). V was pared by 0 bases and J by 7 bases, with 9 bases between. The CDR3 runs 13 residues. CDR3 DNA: TGCGCCAGCAGTGAGTCGCGGGTGGGGACCCAGTACTTC. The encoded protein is CASSESRVGTQYF.

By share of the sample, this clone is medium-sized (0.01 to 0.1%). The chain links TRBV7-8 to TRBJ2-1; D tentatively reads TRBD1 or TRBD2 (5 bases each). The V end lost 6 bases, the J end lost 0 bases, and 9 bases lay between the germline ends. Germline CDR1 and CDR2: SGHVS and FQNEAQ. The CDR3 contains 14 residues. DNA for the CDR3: TGTGCCAGCAGACGGGACGGCTCCTACAATGAGCAGTTCTTC. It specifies CASRRDGSYNEQFF.

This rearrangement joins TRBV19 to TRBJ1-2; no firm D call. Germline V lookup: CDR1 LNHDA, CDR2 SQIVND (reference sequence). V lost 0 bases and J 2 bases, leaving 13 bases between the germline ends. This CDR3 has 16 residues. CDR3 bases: TGTGCCAGTAGTATAGATTCGGGTAGGCCCAACTATGGCTACACCTTC. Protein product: CASSIDSGRPNYGYTF.

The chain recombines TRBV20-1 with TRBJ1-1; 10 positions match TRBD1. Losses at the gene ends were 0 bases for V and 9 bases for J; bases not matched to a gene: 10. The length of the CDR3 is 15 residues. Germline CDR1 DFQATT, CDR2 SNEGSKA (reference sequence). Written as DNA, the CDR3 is TGCAGTGCTAGAGAGGAGGGGACAGGGGTGGTTAAAGCTTTCTTT. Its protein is CSAREEGTGVVKAFF.

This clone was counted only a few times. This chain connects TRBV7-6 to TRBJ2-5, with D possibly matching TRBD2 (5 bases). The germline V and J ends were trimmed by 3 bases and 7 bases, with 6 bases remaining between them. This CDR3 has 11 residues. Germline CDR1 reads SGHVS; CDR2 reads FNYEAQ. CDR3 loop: CASSFEGTQYF. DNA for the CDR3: TGTGCCAGCAGCTTCGAGGGGACCCAGTACTTC.

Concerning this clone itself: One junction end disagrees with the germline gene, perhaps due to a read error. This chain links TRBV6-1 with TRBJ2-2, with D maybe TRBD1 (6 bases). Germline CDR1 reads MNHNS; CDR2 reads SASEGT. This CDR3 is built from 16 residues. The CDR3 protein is CAIQTTGKCDTGKLFF. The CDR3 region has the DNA TGTGCCATTCAGACCACAGGGAAATGTGACACCGGGAAGCTGTTTTTT.

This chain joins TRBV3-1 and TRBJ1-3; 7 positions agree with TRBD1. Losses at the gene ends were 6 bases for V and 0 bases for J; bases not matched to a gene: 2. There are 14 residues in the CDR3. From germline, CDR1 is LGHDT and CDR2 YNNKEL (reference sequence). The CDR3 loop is CASRGDSSGNTIYF. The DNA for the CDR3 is TGTGCCAGCAGGGGGGACAGCTCTGGAAACACCATATATTTT. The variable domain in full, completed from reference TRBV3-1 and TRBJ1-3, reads DTAVSQTPKYLVTQMGNDKSIKCEQNLGHDTMYWYKQDSKKFLKIMFSYNNKELIINETVPNRFSPKSPDKAHLNLHINSLELGDSAVYFCASRGDSSGNTIYFGEGSWLTVV.

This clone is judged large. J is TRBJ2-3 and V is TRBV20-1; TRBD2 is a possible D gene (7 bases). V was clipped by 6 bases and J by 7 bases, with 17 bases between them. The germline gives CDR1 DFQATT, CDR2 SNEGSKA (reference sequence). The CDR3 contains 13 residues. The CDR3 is CSARGRGAHTQYF. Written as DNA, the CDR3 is TGCAGTGCCCGAGGGAGGGGGGCGCATACGCAGTATTTT.